This entry lists 20 T cell receptor beta chains sequenced from one sample in a study of a mutant IDH1 vaccine in newly diagnosed glioma. Sequencing was performed with immunoSEQ multiplex PCR; in TCRdb, only in-frame clones are kept and a portion is missing. The sample shows 45,000 to 65,000 clones, roughly 80% of them seen only once. Noted time point: week 5, during vaccination. Each dose delivered 300 ug of mutant IDH1 20-mer peptide subcutaneously with imiquimod. Their antigen targets remain unknown. Sequencing was performed on PBMCs, taken from a glioma patient whose treatment included an IDH1 peptide vaccine. The source of these receptors is a woman aged 18-30 years with glioma. Some clones in this sample may be carry-over from other donors' samples.

The gene calls are TRBV6-1 and TRBJ1-1; 7 nucleotides match TRBD1. With 4 bases clipped from V and 1 base from J, the junction kept 3 bases outside the gene matches. Germline V gene sequence: CDR1 MNHNS, CDR2 SASEGT. This CDR3 comprises 14 residues. The chain's CDR3 is CASSGYRGNTEAFF. The CDR3 nucleotides read TGTGCCAGCAGTGGGTACAGGGGGAACACTGAAGCTTTCTTT.

The V call is TRBV7-6, the J call TRBJ1-1, with D hard to call. The length of the CDR3 is 14 residues. The germline gives CDR1 SGHVS, CDR2 FNYEAQ. Between the trimmed V and J ends, which lost 1 base and 1 base, there was a span of 7 bases. This CDR3 reads CASSLGTKNTEAFF. The CDR3 nucleotides are TGTGCCAGCAGCTTAGGCACCAAGAACACTGAAGCTTTCTTT. The full variable domain, with the rest looked up from reference TRBV7-6 and TRBJ1-1, is GAGVSQSPRYKVTKRGQDVALRCDPISGHVSLYWYRQALGQGPEFLTYFNYEAQQDKSGLPNDRFSAERPEGSISTLTIQRTEQRDSAMYRCASSLGTKNTEAFFGQGTRLTVV.

The chain carries TRBV5-1 and TRBJ2-3, with 8 bases identical to TRBD2. CDR1 and CDR2 (germline): SGHRS, YFSETQ. V was pared by 4 bases and J by 4 bases, with 14 bases of the junction left unmatched. The CDR3 is 17 residues long. The CDR3 loop is CASSPPGGGGRSDTQYF. In nucleotides, the CDR3 is TGCGCCAGCAGCCCCCCCGGGGGGGGCGGGAGGTCAGATACGCAGTATTTT.

V gene TRBV4-3 combines with J gene TRBJ1-3; 7 positions match TRBD1. The germline V gene has CDR1 LGHNA and CDR2 YSLEER. Trimming took 3 bases from V and 2 from J; bases not matched to a gene: 7. This CDR3 has 16 residues. CDR3 nucleotide sequence: TGCGCCAGCAGCCAGGTGGGACAGTTAACTGGAAACACCATATATTTT. It is translated as CASSQVGQLTGNTIYF.

This clone was detected once. The chain employs TRBV19 and TRBJ1-5; no firm D call. There are 12 residues in the CDR3. Trimming took 3 bases from V and 7 from J, leaving 7 bases between them. Germline assignment: CDR1 LNHDA and CDR2 SQIVND (reference sequence). CDR3 DNA sequence: TGTGCCAGTAGTATCTCGGGACAGCCCCAGCATTTT. Translating it yields CASSISGQPQHF.

The gene calls are TRBV6-5 and TRBJ1-1, with 11 bases identical to TRBD1. The CDR3 contains 14 residues. Trimming cost V 7 bases and J 3 bases; bases outside gene matches: 4. Germline CDR1 and CDR2: MNHEY and SVGAGI. CDR3 region: CASTRTGGDTEAFF. CDR3 bases: TGTGCCAGCACACGGACAGGGGGCGACACTGAAGCTTTCTTT.

V gene TRBV27 combines with J gene TRBJ2-2, with TRBD1 matching over 8 bases. V shed 0 bases and J 7 bases; nucleotides not matched to a gene: 4. Per the germline V gene, CDR1 is MNHEY and CDR2 is SMNVEV (reference sequence). CDR3 size: 15 residues. In DNA form, the CDR3 reads TGTGCCAGCAGTTTATCGGCCAGGGGGCTCGGGGAGCTGTTTTTT. It specifies CASSLSARGLGELFF.

The V gene is TRBV19, the J gene TRBJ1-5, with TRBD1 matching over 8 bases. This CDR3 has 17 residues. In germline, CDR1 is LNHDA, CDR2 SQIVND (reference sequence). V was pared by 7 bases and J by 2 bases, with 13 bases of the junction left unmatched. Here the CDR3 DNA reads TGTGCCAGTACTCAAAGCGACAGGGGTTCTCGCAATCAGCCCCAGCATTTT. This encodes CASTQSDRGSRNQPQHF.

This chain links TRBV5-6 with TRBJ2-3; a possible D gene is TRBD1 (5 bases). V lost 0 bases and J 1 base, leaving 9 bases between the germline ends. CDR1 and CDR2 (germline): SGHDT, YYEEEE. This CDR3 has 15 residues. The CDR3 sequence: CASSLGATGTDTQYF. The CDR3 nucleotides are TGTGCCAGCAGCTTGGGGGCGACAGGCACAGATACGCAGTATTTT.

The chain combines TRBV9 with TRBJ2-1; 8 bases are shared with TRBD1. Trimming removed 2 bases from V and 6 bases from J; junction bases left unmatched: 4. This CDR3 contains 14 residues. In germline, CDR1 is SGDLS, CDR2 YYNGEE. CDR3 DNA sequence: TGTGCCAGCAGCGTCGGGGACAGGCCCAATGAGCAGTTCTTC. This encodes CASSVGDRPNEQFF.

The chain couples TRBV14 to TRBJ2-5, with a weak D call TRBD2 (7 bases). Trimming removed 6 bases from V and 5 bases from J, with 19 bases in between. The CDR3 is 15 amino acids. Per germline, CDR1 SGHDN and CDR2 FVKESK. The CDR3 DNA is TGTGCCAGCAGTCATCTCGGGGGGCCTTTGGAGACCCAGTACTTC. Protein sequence: CASSHLGGPLETQYF.

This clone was recorded once. The CDR3 protein is CASSLKMNTEAFF. The CDR3 bases are TGTGCCAGTAGTCTAAAGATGAACACTGAAGCTTTCTTT. The chain links TRBV19 to TRBJ1-1, with D uncertain. The CDR3 runs 13 residues. V was clipped by 5 bases and J by 0 bases, with 7 bases between them. Germline loops: CDR1 LNHDA, CDR2 SQIVND (reference sequence).

The chain links TRBV19 to TRBJ1-1, with a weak D call TRBD1 (5 bases). This CDR3 is built from 14 residues. The V and J ends lost 3 bases and 4 bases respectively, with 12 bases between them. Germline V gene sequence: CDR1 LNHDA, CDR2 SQIVND (reference sequence). The CDR3 loop reads CASSMTAGSTEAFF. CDR3 nucleotide sequence: TGTGCCAGTAGTATGACGGCAGGGAGCACTGAAGCTTTCTTT.

Regarding this clone: Germline and junction disagree at one end, which may indicate a read error. This chain connects TRBV7-2 to TRBJ2-5, with D hard to call. Looked up from germline, CDR1 is SGHTA and CDR2 is FQGNSA. CDR3 length: 15 residues. CDR3 coding DNA: TGTGCCAGCAGCTTCCCGACCGGTTTACAAGCGACCCAGTACTTC. It specifies CASSFPTGLQATQYF. The full variable domain, completed using reference TRBV7-2 and TRBJ2-5, is GAGVSQSPSNKVTEKGKDVELRCDPISGHTALYWYRQSLGQGLEFLIYFQGNSAPDKSGLPSDRFSAERTGGSVSTLTIQRTQQEDSAVYLCASSFPTGLQATQYFGPGTRLLVL.

The J gene is TRBJ1-2, the V gene TRBV6-6; TRBD1 agrees at 10 bases. The CDR3 totals 15 residues. CDR1 MNHNY and CDR2 SVGAGI come from the germline V gene (reference sequence). V trimming: 0 bases; J trimming: 4 bases; junction bases outside the gene matches: 2. The CDR3 protein is CASSYSTGGSYGYTF. CDR3 nucleotides: TGTGCCAGCAGTTACTCGACAGGGGGCAGCTATGGCTACACCTTC.

The gene calls are TRBV21-1 and TRBJ2-1; the table names TRBD2, a call not compared with the DNA. TRBV21-1 is noted as a pseudogene. This CDR3 contains 18 residues. The CDR3 loop is CASSKGNSEQFSYNEQFF. The DNA of the CDR3 is TGTGCCAGCAGCAAAGGGAATAGCGAACAATTTTCCTACAATGAGCAGTTCTTC.

The chain joins TRBV6-5 to TRBJ1-4, with D possibly being TRBD1 (6 bases). Germline V lookup: CDR1 MNHEY, CDR2 SVGAGI. The CDR3 runs 15 residues. Trimming left V 2 bases short and J 8 bases short, with 15 bases between. In DNA form, the CDR3 reads TGTGCCAGCAGTTACAGTGGACAGTATTCAGAAAAACTGTTTTTT. Protein: CASSYSGQYSEKLFF.

By frequency in the sample, this clone is medium-sized. The chain has TRBV7-2 and TRBJ2-3; D is perhaps TRBD1 or TRBD2 (5 bases each). The CDR3 runs 12 residues. Germline V CDR1 and CDR2: SGHTA, FQGNSA. The CDR3 DNA reads as TGTGCTATCGGGGCGCAGCACGATACGCAGTATTTT. As protein: CAIGAQHDTQYF.

This chain uses TRBV2 with TRBJ2-1, with TRBD1 matching over 8 bases. Unmatched junction bases numbered 4, after V lost 5 bases and J lost 7 bases. CDR3 length equals 13 residues. CDR1 and CDR2 (germline): SNHLY, FYNNEI. The CDR3 spells CASSMTGVNEQFF. The DNA of the CDR3 is TGTGCCAGCAGTATGACAGGGGTGAATGAGCAGTTCTTC.

Points on this clone: The junction shows a germline mismatch at one end, possibly a read error. The CDR3 nucleotides are TGTGCCAGCAGCCGAACGGGACAGGGAAATGGAAAACTGTTTTTT. Its protein product is CASSRTGQGNGKLFF. The chain combines TRBV6-5 with TRBJ1-4, with 9 bases lining up with TRBD1. The CDR3 runs 15 residues. Germline CDR1 MNHEY, CDR2 SVGAGI.